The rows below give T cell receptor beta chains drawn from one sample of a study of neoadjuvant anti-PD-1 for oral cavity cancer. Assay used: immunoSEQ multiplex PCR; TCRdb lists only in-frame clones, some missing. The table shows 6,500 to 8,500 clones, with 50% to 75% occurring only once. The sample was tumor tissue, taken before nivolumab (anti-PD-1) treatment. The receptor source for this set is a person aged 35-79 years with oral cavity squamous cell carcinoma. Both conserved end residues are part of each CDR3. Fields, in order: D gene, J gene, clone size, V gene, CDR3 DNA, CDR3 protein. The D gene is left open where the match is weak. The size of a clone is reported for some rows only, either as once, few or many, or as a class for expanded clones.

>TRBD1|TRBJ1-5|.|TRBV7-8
TGTGCCAGCAGCCCTAGGGACAGGGGGGGACAGCCCCAGCATTTT
CASSPRDRGGQPQHF
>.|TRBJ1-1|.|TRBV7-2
TGTGCCAGCAGCTTAAGCAAATACACTGAAGCTTTCTTT
CASSLSKYTEAFF
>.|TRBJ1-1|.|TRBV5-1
TGCGCCAGCAGTCGGGGGGGTTCGAACACTGAAGCTTTCTTT
CASSRGGSNTEAFF
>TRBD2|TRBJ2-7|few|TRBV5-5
TGTGCCAGCAGGGGTAGACTAGCGGGAGTTGCGTACGAGCAGTACTTC
CASRGRLAGVAYEQYF
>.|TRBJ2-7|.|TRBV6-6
TGTGCCAGCAGCCGGGACACCTACGAGCAGTACTTC
CASSRDTYEQYF
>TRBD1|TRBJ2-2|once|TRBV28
TGTGCCAGCAGTTTGAGGGGGCGCGGCGGGGAGCTGTTTTTT
CASSLRGRGGELFF
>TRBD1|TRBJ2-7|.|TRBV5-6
TGTGCCAGCAGCGGGGGGACAGGGGTTTTCTACGAGCAGTACTTC
CASSGGTGVFYEQYF
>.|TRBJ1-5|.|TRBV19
TGTGCCAGTAGGGCCGCCGGGGGGCCAGGCAATCAGCCCCAGCATTTT
CASRAAGGPGNQPQHF
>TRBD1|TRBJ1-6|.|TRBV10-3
TGTGCCATCAGTGAGTTTACAGGGGGCGATTCACCCCTCCACTTT
CAISEFTGGDSPLHF
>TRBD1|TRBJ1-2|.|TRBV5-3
TGTGCCATCCTAGGGGGCGGACAGGGCAAATATGGCTACACCTTC
CAILGGGQGKYGYTF
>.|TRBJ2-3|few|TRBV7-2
TGTGCCAGCAGCCCCGTCTCGTACACAGATACGCAGTATTTT
CASSPVSYTDTQYF
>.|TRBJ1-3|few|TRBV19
TGTGCCAGTAGTCATAGGACGGCCTCTGGAAACACCATATATTTT
CASSHRTASGNTIYF
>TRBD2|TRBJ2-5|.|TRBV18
TGTGCCAGCTCACCACCGGGACTAGCGGGAGTCGGAGAGACCCAGTACTTC
CASSPPGLAGVGETQYF
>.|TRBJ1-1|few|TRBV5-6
TGTGCCAGCAGCCGTTCGAACACTGAAGCTTTCTTT
CASSRSNTEAFF
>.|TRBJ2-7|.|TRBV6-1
TGTGCCAGCATCGAGCGACCATACGGCGAGCAGTACTTC
CASIERPYGEQYF
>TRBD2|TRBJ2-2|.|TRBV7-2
TGTGCCAGCAGCTTAGGGGGGGGACTAGTGCTCACCGGGGAGCTGTTTTTT
CASSLGGGLVLTGELFF
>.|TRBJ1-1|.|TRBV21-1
TGTGCCAGCAGCAATCTAGCGCTAGAAGTCAACACTGAAGCTTTCTTT
CASSNLALEVNTEAFF
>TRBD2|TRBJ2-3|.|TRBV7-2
TGTGCCAGCAGCAAACCGGGACTAGATACAGATACGCAGTATTTT
CASSKPGLDTDTQYF
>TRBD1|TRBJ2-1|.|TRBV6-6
TGTGCCAGCTGTGGTCAGGGACAGGGTAGTAATGAGCAGTTCTTC
CASCGQGQGSNEQFF
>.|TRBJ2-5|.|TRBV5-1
TGCGCCAGCAGTGGACAGAGGAAAGAGGAGACCCAGTACTTC
CASSGQRKEETQYF
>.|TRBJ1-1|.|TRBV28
TGTGCCAGCAGTTTACAAGGCACGAACACTGAAGCTTTCTTT
CASSLQGTNTEAFF
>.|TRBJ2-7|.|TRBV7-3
TGTGCCAGCAGCTTATCCCAGGGTGGTGAGCAGTACTTC
CASSLSQGGEQYF
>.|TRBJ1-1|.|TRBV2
TGTGCCAGTCAACAGGACGGCTTGCGCCCGGCGGCTTTCTTT
CASQQDGLRPAAFF
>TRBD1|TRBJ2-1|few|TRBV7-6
TGTGCCAGCAGCTTAGACGGGACAGGGGATTGTATCTTC
CASSLDGTGDCIF